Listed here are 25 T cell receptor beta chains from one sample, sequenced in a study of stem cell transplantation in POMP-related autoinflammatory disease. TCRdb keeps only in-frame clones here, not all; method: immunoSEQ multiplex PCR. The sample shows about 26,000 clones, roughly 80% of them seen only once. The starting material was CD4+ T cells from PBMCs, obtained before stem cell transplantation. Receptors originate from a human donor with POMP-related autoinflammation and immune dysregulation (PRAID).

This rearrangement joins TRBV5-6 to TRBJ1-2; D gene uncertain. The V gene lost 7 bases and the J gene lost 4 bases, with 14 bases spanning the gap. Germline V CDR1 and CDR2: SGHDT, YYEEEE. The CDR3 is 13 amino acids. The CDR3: CASRGRAAYGYTF. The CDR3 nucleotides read TGTGCCAGCCGAGGGAGGGCCGCCTATGGCTACACCTTC. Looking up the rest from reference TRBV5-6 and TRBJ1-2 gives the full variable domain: DAGVTQSPTHLIKTRGQQVTLRCSPKSGHDTVSWYQQALGQGPQFIFQYYEEEERQRGNFPDRFSGHQFPNYSSELNVNALLLGDSALYLCASRGRAAYGYTFGSGTRLTVV.

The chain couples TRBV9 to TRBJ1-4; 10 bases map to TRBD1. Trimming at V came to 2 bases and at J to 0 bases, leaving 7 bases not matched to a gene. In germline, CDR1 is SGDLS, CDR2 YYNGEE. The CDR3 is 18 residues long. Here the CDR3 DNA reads TGTGCCAGCAGCGTGACAGGGGGCCTCTATCCAACTAATGAAAAACTGTTTTTT. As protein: CASSVTGGLYPTNEKLFF.

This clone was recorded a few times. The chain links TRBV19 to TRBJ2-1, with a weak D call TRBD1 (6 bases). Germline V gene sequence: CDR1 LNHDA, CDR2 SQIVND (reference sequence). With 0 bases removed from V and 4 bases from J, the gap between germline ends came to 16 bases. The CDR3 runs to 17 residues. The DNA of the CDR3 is TGTGCCAGTAGTATAGACAGGGGCCACGGCCTTTACAATGAGCAGTTCTTC. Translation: CASSIDRGHGLYNEQFF.

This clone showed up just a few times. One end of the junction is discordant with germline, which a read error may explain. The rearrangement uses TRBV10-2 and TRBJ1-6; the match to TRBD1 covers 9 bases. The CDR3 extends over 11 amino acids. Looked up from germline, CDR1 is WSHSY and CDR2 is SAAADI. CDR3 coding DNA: TGCGCCAGCAGATGGGACAGGGTACTCGATTTT. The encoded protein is CASRWDRVLDF.

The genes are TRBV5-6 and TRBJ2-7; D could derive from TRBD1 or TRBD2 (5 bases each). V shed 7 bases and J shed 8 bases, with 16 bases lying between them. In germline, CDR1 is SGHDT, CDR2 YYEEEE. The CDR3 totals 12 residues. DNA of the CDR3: TGTGCCAGCGGGGGAGAGGGTGGAAAGCAGTACTTC. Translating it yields CASGGEGGKQYF.

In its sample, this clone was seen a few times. The CDR3 sequence is CASRNPGPTDTQYF. As DNA, the CDR3 is TGTGCCAGCAGAAACCCGGGCCCCACAGATACGCAGTATTTT. This chain joins TRBV2 and TRBJ2-3; D is uncertain. CDR3 length equals 14 residues. Trimming cost V 6 bases and J 2 bases, with 12 bases left between them. Germline lookup yields CDR1 SNHLY and CDR2 FYNNEI. The full variable domain, with the rest looked up from reference TRBV2 and TRBJ2-3, is EPEVTQTPSHQVTQMGQEVILRCVPISNHLYFYWYRQILGQKVEFLVSFYNNEISEKSEIFDDQFSVERPDGSNFTLKIRSTKLEDSAMYFCASRNPGPTDTQYFGPGTRLTVL.

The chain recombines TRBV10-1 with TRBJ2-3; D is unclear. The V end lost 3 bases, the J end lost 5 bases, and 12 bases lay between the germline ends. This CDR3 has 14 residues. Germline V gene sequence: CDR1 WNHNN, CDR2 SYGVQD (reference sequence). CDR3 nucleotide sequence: TGCGCCAGCAGTGACTCAGGAGCCGTAGATACGCAGTATTTT. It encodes CASSDSGAVDTQYF.

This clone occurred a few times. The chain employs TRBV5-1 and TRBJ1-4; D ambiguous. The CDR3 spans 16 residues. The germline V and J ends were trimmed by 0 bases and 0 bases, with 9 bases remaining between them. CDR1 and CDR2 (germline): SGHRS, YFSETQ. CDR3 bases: TGCGCCAGCAGCTTGGGAAGCGGATCAACTAATGAAAAACTGTTTTTT. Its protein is CASSLGSGSTNEKLFF. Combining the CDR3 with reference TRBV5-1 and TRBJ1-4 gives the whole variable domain KAGVTQTPRYLIKTRGQQVTLSCSPISGHRSVSWYQQTPGQGLQFLFEYFSETQRNKGNFPGRFSGRQFSNSRSEMNVSTLELGDSALYLCASSLGSGSTNEKLFFGSGTQLSVL.

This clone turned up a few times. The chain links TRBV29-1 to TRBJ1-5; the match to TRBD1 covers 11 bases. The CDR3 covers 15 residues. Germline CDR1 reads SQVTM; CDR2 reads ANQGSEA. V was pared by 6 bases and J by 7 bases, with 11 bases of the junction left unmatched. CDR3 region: CSVATGTGGKQPQHF. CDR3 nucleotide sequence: TGCAGCGTAGCCACCGGGACAGGGGGTAAGCAGCCCCAGCATTTT.

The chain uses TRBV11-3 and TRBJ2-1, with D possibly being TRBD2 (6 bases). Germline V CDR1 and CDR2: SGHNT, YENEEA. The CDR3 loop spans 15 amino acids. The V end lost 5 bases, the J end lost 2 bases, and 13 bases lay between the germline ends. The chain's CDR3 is CASSTSSGTYNEQFF. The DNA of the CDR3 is TGTGCCAGCAGCACAAGTAGCGGTACCTACAATGAGCAGTTCTTC.

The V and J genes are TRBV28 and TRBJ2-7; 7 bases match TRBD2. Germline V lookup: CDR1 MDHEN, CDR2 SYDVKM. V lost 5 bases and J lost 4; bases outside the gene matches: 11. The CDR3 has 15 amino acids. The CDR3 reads CASSPTSVGLYEQYF. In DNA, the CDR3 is TGTGCCAGCAGTCCAACTAGCGTAGGTTTGTACGAGCAGTACTTC. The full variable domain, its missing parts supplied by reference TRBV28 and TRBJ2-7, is DVKVTQSSRYLVKRTGEKVFLECVQDMDHENMFWYRQDPGLGLRLIYFSYDVKMKEKGDIPEGYSVSREKKERFSLILESASTNQTSMYLCASSPTSVGLYEQYFGPGTRLTVT.

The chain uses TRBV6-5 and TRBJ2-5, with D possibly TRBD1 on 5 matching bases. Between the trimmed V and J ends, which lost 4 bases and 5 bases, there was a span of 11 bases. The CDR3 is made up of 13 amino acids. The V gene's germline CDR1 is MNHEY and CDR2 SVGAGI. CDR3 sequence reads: CASSLSNRETQYF. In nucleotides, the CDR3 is TGTGCCAGCAGTTTATCAAACAGGGAGACCCAGTACTTC.

The CDR3 sequence is CASSPLAGALSYEQYF. DNA for the CDR3: TGTGCCAGCAGCCCCTTAGCGGGGGCCCTCTCCTACGAGCAGTACTTC. This chain joins TRBV5-6 and TRBJ2-7; 9 bases align to TRBD2. Trimming cost V 4 bases and J 0 bases; bases outside gene matches: 8. CDR3 length: 16 residues. The germline V gene encodes CDR1 SGHDT and CDR2 YYEEEE.

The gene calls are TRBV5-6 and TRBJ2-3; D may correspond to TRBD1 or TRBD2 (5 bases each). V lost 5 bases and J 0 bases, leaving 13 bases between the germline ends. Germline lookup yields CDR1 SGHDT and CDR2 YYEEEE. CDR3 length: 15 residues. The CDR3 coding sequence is TGTGCCAGCAGGACCGGGGACCCTAGCACAGATACGCAGTATTTT. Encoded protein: CASRTGDPSTDTQYF. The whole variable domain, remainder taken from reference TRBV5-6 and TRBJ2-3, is DAGVTQSPTHLIKTRGQQVTLRCSPKSGHDTVSWYQQALGQGPQFIFQYYEEEERQRGNFPDRFSGHQFPNYSSELNVNALLLGDSALYLCASRTGDPSTDTQYFGPGTRLTVL.

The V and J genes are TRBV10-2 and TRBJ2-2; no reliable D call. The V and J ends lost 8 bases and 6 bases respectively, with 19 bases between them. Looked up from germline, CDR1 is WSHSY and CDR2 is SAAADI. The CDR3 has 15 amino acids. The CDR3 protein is CASPTALTCAGELFF. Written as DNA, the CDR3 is TGCGCCAGCCCAACGGCCCTGACTTGCGCCGGGGAGCTGTTTTTT.

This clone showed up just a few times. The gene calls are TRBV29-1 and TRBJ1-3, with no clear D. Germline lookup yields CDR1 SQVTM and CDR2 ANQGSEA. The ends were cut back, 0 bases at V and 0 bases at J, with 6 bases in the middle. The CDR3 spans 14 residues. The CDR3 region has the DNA TGCAGCGTTGAAGATCCCCTCTCTGGAAACACCATATATTTT. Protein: CSVEDPLSGNTIYF.

The CDR3 nucleotides are TGTGCCAGCAGCCCCTACACCGGGACTGCCTACGAGCAGTACTTC. Translation gives CASSPYTGTAYEQYF. The chain joins TRBV7-8 to TRBJ2-7, with a weak D call TRBD2 (6 bases). Between the trimmed V and J ends, which lost 5 bases and 2 bases, there was a span of 16 bases. The germline gives CDR1 SGHVS, CDR2 FQNEAQ. The CDR3 has 15 residues.

CDR3 sequence: CASSYSWGAGDTEAFF. In DNA, the CDR3 is TGTGCCAGCAGTTACTCTTGGGGGGCTGGCGACACTGAAGCTTTCTTT. The chain links TRBV6-6 to TRBJ1-1, with TRBD1 as a possible D gene (6 bases). V lost 0 bases and J 3 bases, leaving 14 bases between the germline ends. This CDR3 has 16 residues. Looked up from germline, CDR1 is MNHNY and CDR2 is SVGAGI (reference sequence).

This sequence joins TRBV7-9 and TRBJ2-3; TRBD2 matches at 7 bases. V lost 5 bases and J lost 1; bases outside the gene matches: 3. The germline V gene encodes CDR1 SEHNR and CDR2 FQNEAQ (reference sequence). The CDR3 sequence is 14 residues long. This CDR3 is CASSLAGGTDTQYF. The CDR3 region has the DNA TGTGCCAGCAGCCTGGCGGGAGGCACAGATACGCAGTATTTT.

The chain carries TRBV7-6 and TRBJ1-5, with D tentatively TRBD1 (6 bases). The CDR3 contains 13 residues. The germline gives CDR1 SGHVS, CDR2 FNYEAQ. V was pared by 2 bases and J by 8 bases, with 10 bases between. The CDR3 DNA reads TGTGCCAGCAGCTTAACAGGGCGCGAGCCCCAGCATTTT. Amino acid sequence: CASSLTGREPQHF.

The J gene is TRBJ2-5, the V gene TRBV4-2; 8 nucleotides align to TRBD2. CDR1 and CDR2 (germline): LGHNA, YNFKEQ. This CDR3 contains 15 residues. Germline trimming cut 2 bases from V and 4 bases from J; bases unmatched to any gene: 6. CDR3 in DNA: TGTGCCAGCAGCCAACCGGGACTAGGTGGAGAGACCCAGTACTTC. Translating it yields CASSQPGLGGETQYF.

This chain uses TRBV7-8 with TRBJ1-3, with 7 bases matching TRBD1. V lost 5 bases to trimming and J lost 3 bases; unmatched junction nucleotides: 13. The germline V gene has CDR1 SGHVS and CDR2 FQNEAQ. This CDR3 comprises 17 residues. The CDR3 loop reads CASSASGTVALGNTIYF. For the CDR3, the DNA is TGTGCCAGCAGCGCGTCCGGGACAGTGGCTCTTGGAAACACCATATATTTT.

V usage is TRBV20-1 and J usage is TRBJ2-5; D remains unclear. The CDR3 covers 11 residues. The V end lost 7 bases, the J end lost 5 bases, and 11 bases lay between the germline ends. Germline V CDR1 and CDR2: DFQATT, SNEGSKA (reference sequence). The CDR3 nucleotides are TGCAGTGGGTCCGCGCGGGAGACCCAGTACTTC. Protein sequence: CSGSARETQYF.

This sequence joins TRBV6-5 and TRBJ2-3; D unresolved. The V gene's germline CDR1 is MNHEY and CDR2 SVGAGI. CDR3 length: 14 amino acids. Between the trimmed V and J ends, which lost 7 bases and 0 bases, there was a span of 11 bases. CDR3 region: CASMELFSTDTQYF. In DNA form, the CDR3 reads TGTGCCAGCATGGAGCTCTTTAGCACAGATACGCAGTATTTT.

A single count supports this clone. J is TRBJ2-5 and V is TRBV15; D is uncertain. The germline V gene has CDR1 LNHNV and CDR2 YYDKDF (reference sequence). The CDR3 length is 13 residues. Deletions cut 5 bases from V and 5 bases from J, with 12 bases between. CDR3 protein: CATSAVLAETQYF. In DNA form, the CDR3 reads TGTGCCACCAGCGCGGTCCTCGCGGAGACCCAGTACTTC.